These T cell receptor beta chains were read from a single sample in a study of shared clonotypes between healthy human individuals. The data were produced by immunoSEQ multiplex PCR, yet TCRdb's version contains in-frame clones alone and is incomplete. The sample lists about 490,000 clones; about 84% were seen once. Material for sequencing was PBMCs. These receptors all come from a woman aged 40 to 55 in good health. Some clones in this sample may be carry-over from other donors' samples. Each CDR3 is given with its conserved first and last residue. A D gene is named only where the DNA matches it firmly. Size tells how often a clone was seen (once, few, many) or the class of an expanded clone, and some rows leave it out.

V gene	clone size	CDR3 length	J gene	D gene	CDR3 DNA	CDR3 protein
TRBV4-1	NA	16	TRBJ2-7	TRBD2	TGCGCCAGCAGCCAAGTTCGGGCTAGCGGGCACTACGAGCAGTACTTC	CASSQVRASGHYEQYF
TRBV27	NA	13	TRBJ1-2	NA	TGTGCCAGCAGTTTAAGGGGATACTATGGCTACACCTTC	CASSLRGYYGYTF
TRBV9	NA	14	TRBJ1-2	NA	TGTGCCAGCAGCGCCTCAGGGGATGGCTATGGCTACACCTTC	CASSASGDGYGYTF
TRBV19	NA	16	TRBJ2-1	TRBD2	TGTGCCAGTAGTAGTCTTTCGGGAGGGCCTAACAATGAGCAGTTCTTC	CASSSLSGGPNNEQFF
TRBV19	NA	13	TRBJ1-5	NA	TGTGCCAGTAGTTTCGGCTTCAATCAGCCCCAGCATTTT	CASSFGFNQPQHF
TRBV5-1	many	15	TRBJ2-3	NA	TGCGCCAGCAGTCTAGGTGTTAGGGGGACAGATACGCAGTATTTT	CASSLGVRGTDTQYF
TRBV7-2	once	15	TRBJ2-7	TRBD1	TGTGCCAGCAGCTTACACAGGGGGAGCTCCTACGAGCAGTACTTC	CASSLHRGSSYEQYF
TRBV7-9	NA	16	TRBJ2-7	TRBD1	TGTGCCAGCAGCTTAGATCGGGACAGGGGTTTATACGAGCAGTACTTC	CASSLDRDRGLYEQYF
TRBV6-5	NA	15	TRBJ1-4	NA	TGTGCCAGCAGTTACTCAACGCCAACTAATGAAAAACTGTTTTTT	CASSYSTPTNEKLFF
TRBV6-1	NA	14	TRBJ1-4	NA	TGTGCCAGCGAACGGGGGCCCACTAATGAAAAACTGTTTTTT	CASERGPTNEKLFF
TRBV10-3	NA	11	TRBJ1-1	NA	TGTGCCATCCGGGGCAACACTGAAGCTTTCTTT	CAIRGNTEAFF
TRBV7-3	NA	15	TRBJ2-1	NA	TGTGCCAGCAGCTTAAGCCACTTGGGCTACAATGAGCAGTTCTTC	CASSLSHLGYNEQFF
TRBV2	few	14	TRBJ2-7	NA	TGTGCCAGCAGCCTCGGGGCCTATCCCTACGAGCAGTACTTC	CASSLGAYPYEQYF
TRBV18	NA	15	TRBJ2-2	TRBD1	TGTGCCAGCACCCTAATGACAGGGTCCGACGGGGAGCTGTTTTTT	CASTLMTGSDGELFF
TRBV28	NA	14	TRBJ1-5	NA	TGTGCCAGCAGTTTAGGCCAGGTTAATCAGCCCCAGCATTTT	CASSLGQVNQPQHF
TRBV7-9	NA	13	TRBJ1-4	NA	TGTGCCAGCAGCCGTGGGGCGGATGAAAAACTGTTTTTT	CASSRGADEKLFF
TRBV5-6	NA	16	TRBJ1-5	TRBD1	TGTGCCAGCAGCTTCCATCCCGACAGGGCCCTTCAGCCCCAGCATTTT	CASSFHPDRALQPQHF
TRBV9	NA	15	TRBJ1-4	NA	TGTGCCAGCAGCGTAGGGGGGCGAGGGAATGAAAAACTGTTTTTT	CASSVGGRGNEKLFF
TRBV19	many	16	TRBJ2-6	NA	TGTGCCAGTAGTATTACCGCCAGCTCTGGGGCCAACGTCCTGACTTTC	CASSITASSGANVLTF
TRBV10-3	NA	13	TRBJ1-5	NA	TGTGCCATCAGTGACAGGGTCCCTCAGCCCCAGCATTTT	CAISDRVPQPQHF
TRBV7-9	few	14	TRBJ2-5	TRBD1	TGTGCCAGCAGCTTCAACAGGGGGCGAGAGACCCAGTACTTC	CASSFNRGRETQYF
TRBV27	NA	14	TRBJ1-5	NA	TGTGCCAGCAGTCCCAGGGGTAGCAATCAGCCCCAGCATTTT	CASSPRGSNQPQHF
TRBV5-1	NA	17	TRBJ2-7	NA	NA	CASSSTLGGGSAYEQYF
TRBV14	NA	13	TRBJ1-1	NA	TGTGCCAGCAGCCGGGGGCGGAACACTGAAGCTTTCTTT	CASSRGRNTEAFF
TRBV28	NA	12	TRBJ2-3	NA	TGTGCCAGCAGTTTAAGGGCAGATACGCAGTATTTT	CASSLRADTQYF
TRBV7-3	NA	14	TRBJ1-1	NA	TGTGCCAGCAGCTTAAGTCCCGGTAACACTGAAGCTTTCTTT	CASSLSPGNTEAFF
TRBV11-2	few	17	TRBJ2-6	TRBD2	TGTGCCAGCCGCCCCCGGGGGGTCTCTAGAGGGGCCAACGTCCTGACTTTC	CASRPRGVSRGANVLTF
TRBV5-1	many	15	TRBJ2-2	TRBD2	TGCGCCAGCGCGGAGGTGGCGGGAGTAGAGGGGGAGCTGTTTTTT	CASAEVAGVEGELFF
TRBV9	NA	15	TRBJ2-2	NA	TGTGCCAGCAGCGTAGAAGCCGGAAACACCGGGGAGCTGTTTTTT	CASSVEAGNTGELFF
TRBV5-4	NA	15	TRBJ1-1	TRBD1	TGTGCCAGCAGCGTTGACAGGGGGGTGTGGACTGAAGCTTTCTTT	CASSVDRGVWTEAFF
TRBV4-3	NA	14	TRBJ2-7	NA	TGCGCCAGCAGCCAAGATCTTGGCGAGGACGAGCAGTACTTC	CASSQDLGEDEQYF
TRBV7-3	NA	13	TRBJ2-2	NA	TGTGCCAGCAGCTTAGGGGAGGACGGGGAGCTGTTTTTT	CASSLGEDGELFF
TRBV4-1	few	15	TRBJ2-1	NA	TGCGCCAGCAGCCGGGTCGACAGGCCTGACTATGAGCAGTTCTTC	CASSRVDRPDYEQFF
TRBV7-2	NA	13	TRBJ2-1	NA	TGTGCCAGCCGGAGGCCGGGGGACAATGAGCAGTTCTTC	CASRRPGDNEQFF
TRBV10-2	NA	15	TRBJ2-1	TRBD2	TGCGCCAGCAAAGTCGGGCTAGCGGGCTACAATGAGCAGTTCTTC	CASKVGLAGYNEQFF
TRBV6-1	few	12	TRBJ1-1	NA	TGTGCCAGCAGCGGGGATAACACTGAAGCTTTCTTT	CASSGDNTEAFF
TRBV11-2	once	15	TRBJ2-7	NA	TGTGCCAGCAGCCAGTCCGGACAGATAACGGAGCAGCAGTACTTC	CASSQSGQITEQQYF
TRBV10-3	NA	15	TRBJ2-7	NA	TGTGCCATCAGTGAGTCGGGCAGAACATCCTACGAGCAGTACTTC	CAISESGRTSYEQYF
TRBV4-1	NA	15	TRBJ2-7	TRBD2	TGCGCCAGCAGCCGCGGGGGGACTATTTCCTACGAGCAGTACTTC	CASSRGGTISYEQYF
TRBV7-2	NA	17	TRBJ1-5	NA	TGTGCCAGCAGCCCTAGCGGGAGAGGGAGGCGCAATCAGCCCCAGCATTTT	CASSPSGRGRRNQPQHF
TRBV29-1	NA	13	TRBJ2-3	NA	TGCAGCGTAGATCTAGCGAATACAGATACGCAGTATTTT	CSVDLANTDTQYF
TRBV4-1	NA	16	TRBJ2-5	NA	TGCGCCAGCAGCCACCCCCGGACTGGGTCTGAAGAGACCCAGTACTTC	CASSHPRTGSEETQYF
TRBV7-8	NA	15	TRBJ2-2	TRBD2	TGTGCCAGCAGCCCGTTAACTAGCGGGACCGGGGAGCTGTTTTTT	CASSPLTSGTGELFF
TRBV11-3	NA	17	TRBJ2-3	TRBD2	TGTGCCAGCAGCTTATCTAGCGGGTTCTCTAGCACAGATACGCAGTATTTT	CASSLSSGFSSTDTQYF
TRBV9	NA	17	TRBJ2-3	TRBD2	TGTGCCAGCAGCGTAGACGGGACTAGCGGTAGCACAGATACGCAGTATTTT	CASSVDGTSGSTDTQYF
TRBV28	NA	16	TRBJ1-5	NA	TGTGCCAGCAGTTTTGTTCTTGGCAGGGCACGGGAACCCCAGCATTTT	CASSFVLGRAREPQHF